The sequence of this T cell receptor (beta chain) was determined in a study of cytomegalovirus exposure and HLA in healthy donors. PCR employed 60 Vbeta and 13 Jbeta primers. Libraries were prepared by immunoSEQ multiplex PCR; TCRdb keeps only in-frame clonotypes and omits some of them. The repertoire holds 99,000 or so clones, with around 63% as singletons. Although they were nominally healthy when sampled, donors likely had unrecorded immune exposures. This clone was counted a few times. Its specificity is unknown. General study findings and limits: Later analysis indicated greater clonal expansion among HLA-associated TCR beta chains than among equally common other chains. Reports indicate that TCR beta sequences accurately predicted the HLA-A and HLA-B alleles of most subjects. In a later analysis, a genetic analysis reported fewer productive-TCR N-insertions in an Asian-associated ancestry cluster than the cohort average.

Trimming removed 6 bases from V and 4 bases from J; junction bases left unmatched: 8. The germline gives CDR1 MNHNY, CDR2 SVGAGI (reference sequence). The CDR3 length is 14 residues. The rearrangement links TRBV6-6 to TRBJ1-2; 7 nucleotides align to TRBD1. The clonotype originates from a man aged 30 to 45 in good health and CMV-seronegative. Sequencing input: PBMCs. The CDR3 is CASSKDRPAYGYTF. Written as DNA, the CDR3 is TGTGCCAGCAGCAAGGACAGGCCCGCCTATGGCTACACCTTC.